This T cell receptor beta chain was observed in a study of identical twins' blood T cells. TCRdb ran MiXCR on the 5' RACE reads and lists one entry per CDR3 protein. Among roughly 340,000 distinct CDR3 sequences listed, about 28% were seen once. Germline CDR1 is LNHNV and CDR2 is YYDKDF (reference sequence). Trimming took 0 bases from V and 6 from J, leaving 9 bases between them. CDR3 length: 14 amino acids. The rearrangement uses TRBV15 and TRBJ2-1; no reliable D call. This clonotype originated in a woman between 18 and 50 years old in good health. Sequencing was carried out using PBMCs. CDR3 sequence reads: CATSRDEGSNEQFF. The DNA for the CDR3 is TGTGCCACCAGCAGAGATGAAGGTAGCAATGAGCAGTTCTTC.